The T cell receptor beta chain described here comes from a study of PD-L1 blockade in urothelial cancer. Across the whole study: Blood yielded a median of around 150,000 T cells per sample.

Produced via immunoSEQ multiplex PCR; TCRdb's table is partial and in-frame only. The repertoire has about 41,000 clones, over 75% of them found once; the top ten carry 18%. This TCR was recovered from a man aged 55 to 69 with urothelial cancer. This sample comprised PBMCs, obtained around atezolizumab (anti-PD-L1) treatment.

CDR3 in DNA: TGCGCCAGCAGCCAAGGACAGGGAAATTCACCCCTCCACTTT. It codes for CASSQGQGNSPLHF. The J gene is TRBJ1-6, the V gene TRBV4-1; 7 bases fit TRBD1. The CDR3 has 14 residues. Germline V CDR1 and CDR2: MGHRA, YSYEKL. The V and J ends lost 1 base and 7 bases, in that order; junction bases with no gene match: 1.